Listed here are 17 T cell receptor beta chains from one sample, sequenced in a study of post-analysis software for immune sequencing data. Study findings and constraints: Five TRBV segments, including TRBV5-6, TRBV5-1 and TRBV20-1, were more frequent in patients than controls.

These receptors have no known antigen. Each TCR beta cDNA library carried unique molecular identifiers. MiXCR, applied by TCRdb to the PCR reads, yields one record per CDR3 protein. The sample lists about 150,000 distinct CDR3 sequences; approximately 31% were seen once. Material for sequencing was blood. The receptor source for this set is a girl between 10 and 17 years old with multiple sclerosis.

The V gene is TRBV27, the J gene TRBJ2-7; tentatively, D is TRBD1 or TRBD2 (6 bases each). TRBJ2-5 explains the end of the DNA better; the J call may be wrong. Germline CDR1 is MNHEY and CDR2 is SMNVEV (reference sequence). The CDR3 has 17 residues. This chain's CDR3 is CASSLRLLGGATETQYF. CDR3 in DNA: TGTGCCAGCAGTTTAAGGCTTTTGGGGGGCGCGACAGAGACCCAGTACTTC.

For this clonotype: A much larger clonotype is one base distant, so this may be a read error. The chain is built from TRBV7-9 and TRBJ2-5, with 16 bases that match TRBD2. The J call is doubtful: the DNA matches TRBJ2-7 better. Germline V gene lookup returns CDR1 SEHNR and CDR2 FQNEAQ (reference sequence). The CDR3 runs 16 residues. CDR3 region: CTSSAGLAGGRFEQYF. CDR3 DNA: TGTACCAGCAGCGCGGGACTAGCGGGAGGGCGGTTCGAGCAGTACTTC.

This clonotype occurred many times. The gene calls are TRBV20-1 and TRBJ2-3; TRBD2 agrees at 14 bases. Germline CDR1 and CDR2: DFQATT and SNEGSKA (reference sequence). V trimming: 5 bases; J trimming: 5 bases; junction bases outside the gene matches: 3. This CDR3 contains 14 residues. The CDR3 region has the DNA TGCAGTGCTGGGACTAGCGGGAGTAGAGATACGCAGTATTTT. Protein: CSAGTSGSRDTQYF.

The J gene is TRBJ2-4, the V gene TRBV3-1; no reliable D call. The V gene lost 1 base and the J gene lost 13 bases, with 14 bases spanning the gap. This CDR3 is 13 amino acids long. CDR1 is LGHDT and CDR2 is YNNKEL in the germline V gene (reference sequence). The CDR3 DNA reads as TGTGCCAGCAGCCAAGCCTGGGTCAATGAGCAGTACTTC. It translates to CASSQAWVNEQYF.

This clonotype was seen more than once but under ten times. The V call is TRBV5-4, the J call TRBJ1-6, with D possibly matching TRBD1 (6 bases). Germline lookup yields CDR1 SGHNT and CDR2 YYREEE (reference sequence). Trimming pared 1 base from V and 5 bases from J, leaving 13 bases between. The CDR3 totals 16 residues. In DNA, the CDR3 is TGTGCCAGCAGCTTGCCCGGGGGGGCGAATAATTCACCCCTCCACTTT. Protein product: CASSLPGGANNSPLHF.

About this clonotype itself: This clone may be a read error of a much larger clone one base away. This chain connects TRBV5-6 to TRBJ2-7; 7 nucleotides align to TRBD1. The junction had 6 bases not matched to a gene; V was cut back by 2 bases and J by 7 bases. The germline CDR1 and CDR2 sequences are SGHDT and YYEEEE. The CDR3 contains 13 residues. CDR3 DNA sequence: TGTGCCAGCAGCTTAGACAGGGCTAATGAGCAGTACTTC. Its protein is CASSLDRANEQYF. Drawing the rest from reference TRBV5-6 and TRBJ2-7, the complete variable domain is DAGVTQSPTHLIKTRGQQVTLRCSPKSGHDTVSWYQQALGQGPQFIFQYYEEEERQRGNFPDRFSGHQFPNYSSELNVNALLLGDSALYLCASSLDRANEQYFGPGTRLTVT.

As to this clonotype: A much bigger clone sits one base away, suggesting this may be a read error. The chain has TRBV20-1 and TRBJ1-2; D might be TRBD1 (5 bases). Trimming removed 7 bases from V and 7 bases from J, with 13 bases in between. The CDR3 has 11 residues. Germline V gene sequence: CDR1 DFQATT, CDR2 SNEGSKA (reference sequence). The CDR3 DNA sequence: TGCAGTGGGCCGGGAGGGGCTGGCTACACCTTC. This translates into CSGPGGAGYTF.

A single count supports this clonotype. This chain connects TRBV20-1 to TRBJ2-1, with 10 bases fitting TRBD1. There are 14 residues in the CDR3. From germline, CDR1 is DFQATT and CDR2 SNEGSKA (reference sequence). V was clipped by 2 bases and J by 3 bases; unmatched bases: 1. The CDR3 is CSARRDRGYNEQFF. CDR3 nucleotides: TGCAGTGCTAGACGGGACAGGGGCTACAATGAGCAGTTCTTC.

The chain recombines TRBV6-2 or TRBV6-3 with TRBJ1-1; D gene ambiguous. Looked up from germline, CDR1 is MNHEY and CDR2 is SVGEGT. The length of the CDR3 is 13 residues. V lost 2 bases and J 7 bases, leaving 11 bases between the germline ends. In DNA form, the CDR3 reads TGTGCCAGCAGTTACGAATTGGGCCATGAAGCTTTCTTT. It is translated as CASSYELGHEAFF.

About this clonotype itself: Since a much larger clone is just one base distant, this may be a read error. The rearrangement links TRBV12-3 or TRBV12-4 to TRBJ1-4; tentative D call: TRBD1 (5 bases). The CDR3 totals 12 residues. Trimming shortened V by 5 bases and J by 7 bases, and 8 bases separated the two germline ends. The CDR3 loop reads CASSGDSEKLFF. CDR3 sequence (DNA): TGTGCCAGCAGTGGTGACAGTGAAAAACTGTTTTTT.

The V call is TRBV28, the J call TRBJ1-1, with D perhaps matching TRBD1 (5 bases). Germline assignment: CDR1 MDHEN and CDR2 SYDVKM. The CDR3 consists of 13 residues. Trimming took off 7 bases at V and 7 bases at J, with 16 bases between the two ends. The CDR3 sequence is CASTKHGGYEAFF. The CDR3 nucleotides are TGTGCCAGCACTAAACATGGGGGATATGAAGCTTTCTTT.

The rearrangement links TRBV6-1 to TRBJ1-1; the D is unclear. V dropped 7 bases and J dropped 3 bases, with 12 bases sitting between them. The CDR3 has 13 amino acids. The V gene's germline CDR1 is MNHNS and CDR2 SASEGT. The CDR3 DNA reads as TGTGCCAGCATCCGAAGAGGTCACACTGAAGCTTTCTTT. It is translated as CASIRRGHTEAFF.

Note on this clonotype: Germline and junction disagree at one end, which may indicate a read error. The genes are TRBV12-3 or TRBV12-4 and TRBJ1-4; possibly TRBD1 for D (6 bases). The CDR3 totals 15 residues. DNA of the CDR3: TGTGCCAGCAGTTTAGCCAGGGACACTAATGAAAAACGGTTTTTT. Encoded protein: CASSLARDTNEKRFF.

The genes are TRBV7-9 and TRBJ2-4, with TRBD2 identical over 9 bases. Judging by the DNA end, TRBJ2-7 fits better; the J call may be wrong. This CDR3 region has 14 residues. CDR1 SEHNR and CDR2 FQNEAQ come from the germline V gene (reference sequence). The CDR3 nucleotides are TGTGCCAGCAGCCCGGGACTAGCCCTAGACGAGCAGTACTTC. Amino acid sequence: CASSPGLALDEQYF.

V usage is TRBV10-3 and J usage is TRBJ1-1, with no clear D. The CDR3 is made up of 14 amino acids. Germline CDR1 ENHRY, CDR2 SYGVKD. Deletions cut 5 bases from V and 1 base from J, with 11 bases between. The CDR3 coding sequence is TGTGCCATCAGTCCCCAGGTAGGGAACACTGAAGCTTTCTTT. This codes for CAISPQVGNTEAFF.

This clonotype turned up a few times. CDR3 bases: TGCGCCAGCAGCTTGTACGGGGAAGGGACCCAGTACTTC. Translated, it gives CASSLYGEGTQYF. The chain recombines TRBV5-1 with TRBJ2-5, with D perhaps TRBD2 (5 bases). The ends were cut back, 1 base at V and 7 bases at J, with 11 bases in the middle. From germline, CDR1 is SGHRS and CDR2 YFSETQ. The CDR3 runs 13 residues.

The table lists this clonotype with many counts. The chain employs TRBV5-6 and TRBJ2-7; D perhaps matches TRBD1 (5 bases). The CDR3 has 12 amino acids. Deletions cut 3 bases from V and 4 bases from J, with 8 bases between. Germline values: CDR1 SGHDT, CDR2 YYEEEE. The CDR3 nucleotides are TGTGCCAGCAGCTCGACAGAGTACGAGCAGTACTTC. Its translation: CASSSTEYEQYF. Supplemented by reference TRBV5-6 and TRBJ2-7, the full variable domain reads DAGVTQSPTHLIKTRGQQVTLRCSPKSGHDTVSWYQQALGQGPQFIFQYYEEEERQRGNFPDRFSGHQFPNYSSELNVNALLLGDSALYLCASSSTEYEQYFGPGTRLTVT.